The clone carrying this T cell receptor beta chain was counted many times. The antigen is not known. V lost 2 bases, J lost 5 bases, and 6 bases stayed unmatched. The CDR3 contains 15 residues. Germline CDR1 and CDR2: MNHEY and SMNVEV (reference sequence). This entry belongs to a study of human T cells and chemical hapten exposure. Study results and limitations: There was no change with DPC sensitization in TCRs above 1 in 1000 frequency. PT1 expanded TCR numbers rose with patch test score.

This sample's time point: pre-sensitization, week 0. Treatment reported: therapeutic diphenylcyclopropenone sensitization with weekly scalp DPC. MiXCR, applied by TCRdb to the RACE reads, yields one record per CDR3 protein. This table holds fewer than 350,000 distinct CDR3 sequences, around 7.3% found once. Sequencing was performed on whole blood, taken in connection with sensitization to the hapten diphenylcyclopropenone (DPC). The rearrangement joins TRBV27 to TRBJ1-5; 7 nucleotides agree with TRBD1. The TCR originated in a young man with alopecia areata. Some clones in this sample may be carry-over from other donors' samples. Here the CDR3 DNA reads TGTGCCAGCAGTTTACTCCCGACAGGGTATCAGCCCCAGCATTTT. It specifies CASSLLPTGYQPQHF.